Listed below are T cell receptor beta chains from one sample, sequenced in a study of shared clonotypes between healthy human individuals. Profiled with immunoSEQ multiplex PCR; TCRdb holds only in-frame clones, not every one. The data show nearly 600,000 clones, over 95% seen once. The sequenced sample consisted of naive CD8+ T cells sorted from blood. The receptors originated from a young woman in good health. The CDR3 runs from the conserved cysteine through the conserved F or W. Fields, in order: CDR3 protein, CDR3 DNA, J gene, V gene, D gene, CDR3 length, clone size. D genes are given only for firm matches. Rows give clone size only sometimes, using once, few, many, or a class for an expanded clone.

CDR3aa: CASSLSTRLDTQYF
CDR3nt: TGTGCCAGCAGCCTTTCCACCCGATTGGATACGCAGTATTTT
j_gene: TRBJ2-3
v_gene: TRBV9
d_gene: NA
len: 14
abundance: NA

CDR3aa: CASSRMYGGSPWGEQYF
CDR3nt: TGCGCCAGCAGCCGAATGTATGGGGGCTCCCCCTGGGGCGAGCAGTACTTC
j_gene: TRBJ2-7
v_gene: TRBV4-1
d_gene: NA
len: 17
abundance: NA

CDR3aa: CASSDTDTQYF
CDR3nt: TGTGCCAGCAGCGACACAGATACGCAGTATTTT
j_gene: TRBJ2-3
v_gene: TRBV2
d_gene: NA
len: 11
abundance: NA

CDR3aa: CASSQERGARTFAFF
CDR3nt: TGCGCCAGCAGCCAAGAGCGGGGGGCGCGGACCTTTGCTTTCTTT
j_gene: TRBJ1-1
v_gene: TRBV4-1
d_gene: NA
len: 15
abundance: NA

CDR3aa: CASSAQVGQPQHF
CDR3nt: TGTGCCAGCAGCGCCCAGGTAGGTCAGCCCCAGCATTTT
j_gene: TRBJ1-5
v_gene: TRBV5-5
d_gene: NA
len: 13
abundance: NA

CDR3aa: CAIGGGNYGYTF
CDR3nt: TGTGCCATCGGAGGGGGAAACTATGGCTACACCTTC
j_gene: TRBJ1-2
v_gene: TRBV10-3
d_gene: NA
len: 12
abundance: NA

CDR3aa: CASRQTGYTGELFF
CDR3nt: TGTGCCAGCCGCCAGACAGGCTACACCGGGGAGCTGTTTTTT
j_gene: TRBJ2-2
v_gene: TRBV21-1
d_gene: NA
len: 14
abundance: NA

CDR3aa: CASSPSDSYEQYF
CDR3nt: TGTGCCAGCAGCCCGTCAGACTCCTACGAGCAGTACTTC
j_gene: TRBJ2-7
v_gene: TRBV28
d_gene: NA
len: 13
abundance: NA

CDR3aa: CASSQVREPYNEQFF
CDR3nt: TGCGCCAGCAGCCAAGTTCGGGAGCCCTACAATGAGCAGTTCTTC
j_gene: TRBJ2-1
v_gene: TRBV4-1
d_gene: NA
len: 15
abundance: NA

CDR3aa: CASSFTGGTDTQYF
CDR3nt: TGTGCCAGCAGTTTCACAGGGGGCACAGATACGCAGTATTTT
j_gene: TRBJ2-3
v_gene: TRBV28
d_gene: TRBD1
len: 14
abundance: once

CDR3aa: CASSLGQGAAQPQHF
CDR3nt: TGTGCCAGCAGCCTCGGACAGGGGGCTGCTCAGCCCCAGCATTTT
j_gene: TRBJ1-5
v_gene: TRBV4-2
d_gene: TRBD1
len: 15
abundance: NA

CDR3aa: CATTPTGGANTGELFF
CDR3nt: TGTGCCACCACACCGACAGGGGGCGCGAACACCGGGGAGCTGTTTTTT
j_gene: TRBJ2-2
v_gene: TRBV28
d_gene: TRBD1
len: 16
abundance: NA

CDR3aa: CASSLAINQPQHF
CDR3nt: TGCGCCAGCAGCTTGGCAATCAATCAGCCCCAGCATTTT
j_gene: TRBJ1-5
v_gene: TRBV5-1
d_gene: NA
len: 13
abundance: NA

CDR3aa: CASSLETSGYNEQFF
CDR3nt: TGTGCCAGCAGCTTAGAGACTAGCGGTTACAATGAGCAGTTCTTC
j_gene: TRBJ2-1
v_gene: TRBV11-2
d_gene: TRBD2
len: 15
abundance: NA

CDR3aa: CASSWTGGYTEAFF
CDR3nt: TGTGCCAGCAGCTGGACAGGGGGGTACACTGAAGCTTTCTTT
j_gene: TRBJ1-1
v_gene: TRBV2
d_gene: TRBD1
len: 14
abundance: NA

CDR3aa: CASSLEGGAVYNEQFF
CDR3nt: TGTGCCAGCAGCTTAGAGGGGGGGGCGGTCTACAATGAGCAGTTCTTC
j_gene: TRBJ2-1
v_gene: TRBV7-8
d_gene: NA
len: 16
abundance: NA

CDR3aa: CASSVSPGLWGSNQPQHF
CDR3nt: TGTGCCAGTAGTGTCTCTCCGGGCCTCTGGGGAAGCAATCAGCCCCAGCATTTT
j_gene: TRBJ1-5
v_gene: TRBV19
d_gene: NA
len: 18
abundance: NA

CDR3aa: CASSLTVNYGYTF
CDR3nt: TGTGCCAGCAGCTTGACAGTGAACTATGGCTACACCTTC
j_gene: TRBJ1-2
v_gene: TRBV5-6
d_gene: NA
len: 13
abundance: NA

CDR3aa: CASSTYDRNTEAFF
CDR3nt: TGTGCCAGTAGTACCTATGACAGGAACACTGAAGCTTTCTTT
j_gene: TRBJ1-1
v_gene: TRBV19
d_gene: NA
len: 14
abundance: NA

CDR3aa: CASSIWKQPQHF
CDR3nt: TGTGCCAGTAGTATCTGGAAACAGCCCCAGCATTTT
j_gene: TRBJ1-5
v_gene: TRBV19
d_gene: NA
len: 12
abundance: NA

CDR3aa: CASSSISYEQYF
CDR3nt: TGTGCCAGCAGCTCAATCTCCTACGAGCAGTACTTC
j_gene: TRBJ2-7
v_gene: TRBV11-2
d_gene: NA
len: 12
abundance: NA

CDR3aa: CASTPGQGKSNQPQHF
CDR3nt: TGTGCCAGTACCCCGGGACAGGGAAAGAGCAATCAGCCCCAGCATTTT
j_gene: TRBJ1-5
v_gene: TRBV19
d_gene: TRBD1
len: 16
abundance: NA

CDR3aa: CASSLLAGGTEAFF
CDR3nt: TGTGCCAGCAGTTTATTGGCAGGGGGAACTGAAGCTTTCTTT
j_gene: TRBJ1-1
v_gene: TRBV28
d_gene: TRBD1
len: 14
abundance: NA

CDR3aa: CASTQDRPEQYF
CDR3nt: TGTGCCAGCACTCAGGACAGGCCCGAGCAGTACTTC
j_gene: TRBJ2-7
v_gene: TRBV2
d_gene: TRBD1
len: 12
abundance: NA

CDR3aa: CASSHAETYNEQFF
CDR3nt: TGTGCCAGCAGTCATGCGGAAACCTACAATGAGCAGTTCTTC
j_gene: TRBJ2-1
v_gene: TRBV25-1
d_gene: NA
len: 14
abundance: NA

CDR3aa: CASSLSQGVDEQYF
CDR3nt: TGTGCCAGCAGCTTAAGTCAGGGGGTGGACGAGCAGTACTTC
j_gene: TRBJ2-7
v_gene: TRBV7-9
d_gene: TRBD1
len: 14
abundance: NA

CDR3aa: CASSQRWGGSSYEQYF
CDR3nt: TGTGCCAGCAGCCAAAGATGGGGCGGGAGCTCCTACGAGCAGTACTTC
j_gene: TRBJ2-7
v_gene: TRBV4-2
d_gene: TRBD2
len: 16
abundance: once

CDR3aa: CASSLPSGSIVDEQFF
CDR3nt: TGTGCCAGCAGTCTGCCTAGCGGGAGCATTGTCGATGAGCAGTTCTTC
j_gene: TRBJ2-1
v_gene: TRBV7-9
d_gene: TRBD2
len: 16
abundance: NA

CDR3aa: CASSSTTGTGVHEQYF
CDR3nt: TGTGCCAGCAGTTCCACAACCGGGACAGGGGTCCACGAGCAGTACTTC
j_gene: TRBJ2-7
v_gene: TRBV27
d_gene: TRBD1
len: 16
abundance: NA

CDR3aa: CASSVGTGGEKLFF
CDR3nt: TGCGCCAGCAGTGTAGGGACAGGAGGTGAAAAACTGTTTTTT
j_gene: TRBJ1-4
v_gene: TRBV10-2
d_gene: TRBD1
len: 14
abundance: NA

CDR3aa: CASSFKISSYNEQFF
CDR3nt: TGTGCCAGCAGTTTTAAAATCAGCTCCTACAATGAGCAGTTCTTC
j_gene: TRBJ2-1
v_gene: TRBV28
d_gene: NA
len: 15
abundance: NA

CDR3aa: CASSLEYFPAPTDTQYF
CDR3nt: TGCGCCAGCAGCTTGGAATATTTTCCGGCCCCCACAGATACGCAGTATTTT
j_gene: TRBJ2-3
v_gene: TRBV5-1
d_gene: NA
len: 17
abundance: NA

CDR3aa: CASSIPLDRFNEKLFF
CDR3nt: TGTGCCAGTAGTATCCCCCTGGACAGGTTTAATGAAAAACTGTTTTTT
j_gene: TRBJ1-4
v_gene: TRBV19
d_gene: TRBD1
len: 16
abundance: NA

CDR3aa: CASSIGQGSSYEQYF
CDR3nt: TGTGCCAGTAGTATAGGACAGGGTAGCTCCTACGAGCAGTACTTC
j_gene: TRBJ2-7
v_gene: TRBV19
d_gene: TRBD1
len: 15
abundance: NA

CDR3aa: CASSAFGTANTGELFF
CDR3nt: TGTGCCAGCAGCGCCTTCGGGACAGCGAACACCGGGGAGCTGTTTTTT
j_gene: TRBJ2-2
v_gene: TRBV7-9
d_gene: TRBD1
len: 16
abundance: NA

CDR3aa: CASSPGTSRNYEQYF
CDR3nt: TGTGCCAGCAGCCCGGGGACTTCCAGAAACTACGAGCAGTACTTC
j_gene: TRBJ2-7
v_gene: TRBV28
d_gene: NA
len: 15
abundance: NA

CDR3aa: CASSIGGSLAAYEQYF
CDR3nt: TGTGCCAGTAGTATAGGAGGCTCCCTAGCCGCCTACGAGCAGTACTTC
j_gene: TRBJ2-7
v_gene: TRBV19
d_gene: NA
len: 16
abundance: NA

CDR3aa: CASTTEETGPQPQHF
CDR3nt: TGTGCCAGTACCACGGAGGAGACGGGACCCCAGCCCCAGCATTTT
j_gene: TRBJ1-5
v_gene: TRBV19
d_gene: NA
len: 15
abundance: once

CDR3aa: CSVRQGPYNEQFF
CDR3nt: TGCAGCGTTCGACAGGGCCCCTACAATGAGCAGTTCTTC
j_gene: TRBJ2-1
v_gene: TRBV29-1
d_gene: TRBD1
len: 13
abundance: NA

CDR3aa: CASSLVSGSDNEQFF
CDR3nt: TGTGCCAGCAGCTTAGTTAGCGGGAGCGACAATGAGCAGTTCTTC
j_gene: TRBJ2-1
v_gene: TRBV7-9
d_gene: TRBD2
len: 15
abundance: once

CDR3aa: CASSQGVPYEQYF
CDR3nt: TGCGCCAGCAGCCAAGGAGTCCCGTACGAGCAGTACTTC
j_gene: TRBJ2-7
v_gene: TRBV4-1
d_gene: NA
len: 13
abundance: NA

CDR3aa: CASMGRGAEQYF
CDR3nt: TGTGCCAGCATGGGGCGGGGGGCCGAGCAGTACTTC
j_gene: TRBJ2-7
v_gene: TRBV28
d_gene: TRBD2
len: 12
abundance: NA

CDR3aa: CASSLTESPREQYF
CDR3nt: TGTGCCAGCAGTTTGACGGAGAGCCCTCGGGAGCAGTACTTC
j_gene: TRBJ2-7
v_gene: TRBV27
d_gene: NA
len: 14
abundance: NA

CDR3aa: CASSLAPGLRGYTF
CDR3nt: TGTGCCAGCAGTTTGGCCCCAGGGCTAAGAGGCTACACCTTC
j_gene: TRBJ1-2
v_gene: TRBV27
d_gene: NA
len: 14
abundance: NA

CDR3aa: CASRALAGGLGETQYF
CDR3nt: TGTGCCAGCAGGGCCTTAGCGGGAGGGTTAGGGGAGACCCAGTACTTC
j_gene: TRBJ2-5
v_gene: TRBV28
d_gene: TRBD2
len: 16
abundance: NA

CDR3aa: CASSGRTGNTEAFF
CDR3nt: TGTGCCAGCAGCGGGCGGACGGGGAACACTGAAGCTTTCTTT
j_gene: TRBJ1-1
v_gene: TRBV13
d_gene: NA
len: 14
abundance: NA

CDR3aa: CASSLAGYQETQYF
CDR3nt: TGTGCCAGCAGTCTTGCGGGGTACCAAGAGACCCAGTACTTC
j_gene: TRBJ2-5
v_gene: TRBV28
d_gene: NA
len: 14
abundance: once

CDR3aa: CAKRWWGRSQETQYF
CDR3nt: TGTGCCAAAAGATGGTGGGGCAGATCCCAAGAGACCCAGTACTTC
j_gene: TRBJ2-5
v_gene: TRBV5-4
d_gene: NA
len: 15
abundance: NA

CDR3aa: CATSRDRGNTGELFF
CDR3nt: TGTGCCACCAGCCGGGACAGGGGCAATACCGGGGAGCTGTTTTTT
j_gene: TRBJ2-2
v_gene: TRBV15
d_gene: TRBD1
len: 15
abundance: NA

CDR3aa: CASSLGLGHNEQFF
CDR3nt: TGTGCCAGCAGCTTGGGACTGGGACACAATGAGCAGTTCTTC
j_gene: TRBJ2-1
v_gene: TRBV27
d_gene: NA
len: 14
abundance: NA

CDR3aa: CASSLTGPFGELFF
CDR3nt: TGCGCCAGCAGCCTGACAGGGCCGTTCGGGGAGCTGTTTTTT
j_gene: TRBJ2-2
v_gene: TRBV10-2
d_gene: TRBD1
len: 14
abundance: NA

CDR3aa: CSGLDRGFRYEQFF
CDR3nt: TGCAGCGGTTTGGACAGGGGGTTTAGGTATGAGCAGTTCTTC
j_gene: TRBJ2-1
v_gene: TRBV29-1
d_gene: TRBD1
len: 14
abundance: NA

CDR3aa: CASSPTGLLETQYF
CDR3nt: TGTGCCAGCAGTCCAACAGGGTTATTAGAGACCCAGTACTTC
j_gene: TRBJ2-5
v_gene: TRBV28
d_gene: NA
len: 14
abundance: NA

CDR3aa: CASSLRGGPLSGANVLTF
CDR3nt: TGTGCCAGCAGTTTACGAGGGGGCCCCCTCTCTGGGGCCAACGTCCTGACTTTC
j_gene: TRBJ2-6
v_gene: TRBV27
d_gene: TRBD1
len: 18
abundance: NA

CDR3aa: CASSSGWSGASYNEQFF
CDR3nt: TGCGCCAGCAGCTCCGGGTGGAGCGGGGCTTCCTACAATGAGCAGTTCTTC
j_gene: TRBJ2-1
v_gene: TRBV5-1
d_gene: TRBD2
len: 17
abundance: NA

CDR3aa: CASSTGTGGIEQYF
CDR3nt: TGTGCCAGCAGTACCGGGACAGGGGGCATCGAGCAGTACTTC
j_gene: TRBJ2-7
v_gene: TRBV6-5
d_gene: TRBD1
len: 14
abundance: NA